The source of this T cell receptor (beta chain) is a study of technical replicates of blood from a handful of donors. Germline V gives CDR1 MNHEY, CDR2 SVGAGI. The V segment lost 4 bases and the J segment 5 bases; nucleotides outside the gene matches: 6. The CDR3 is 15 amino acids. Here immunoSEQ multiplex PCR was the method, and the copy in TCRdb shows in-frame clones only, minus some. The sample lists 70,000 to 85,000 clones, 97% seen once, with approximately 0.18% in the top ten. This rearrangement joins TRBV6-5 to TRBJ1-4; TRBD1 agrees at 8 bases. The source material was T cells isolated from PBMCs. The origin of this receptor is a human donor in good health. CDR3 sequence: CASSSPGTGNEKLFF. The CDR3 nucleotides are TGTGCCAGCAGTTCGCCCGGGACAGGCAATGAAAAACTGTTTTTT.